This T cell receptor (beta chain) was sequenced during a study of shared clonotypes between healthy human individuals. Study results and limitations: Sharing of clonotypes among donors was expected to vary with sequencing depth.

It was at deep level that the assay was run. Libraries were prepared by immunoSEQ multiplex PCR; TCRdb keeps only in-frame clonotypes and omits some of them. The sample consists of roughly 500,000 clones, approximately 78% of them appearing once. This clone was seen just once. The antigen is unknown. At the DNA level, this CDR3 is encoded by other sequences in the same sample as well. Germline-derived CDR1 and CDR2 are LNHNV and YYDKDF (reference sequence). The CDR3 extends over 13 amino acids. Trimming shortened V by 1 base and J by 4 bases, and 7 bases separated the two germline ends. The chain carries TRBV15 and TRBJ2-5, with D unclear. The sequence was obtained from a woman aged 40 to 50 in good health. Some clones in this sample may be carry-over from other donors' samples. Sequencing input: PBMCs. CDR3: CATSRGGSETQYF. The CDR3 nucleotides are TGTGCCACCAGCAGAGGGGGTTCAGAGACCCAGTACTTC.